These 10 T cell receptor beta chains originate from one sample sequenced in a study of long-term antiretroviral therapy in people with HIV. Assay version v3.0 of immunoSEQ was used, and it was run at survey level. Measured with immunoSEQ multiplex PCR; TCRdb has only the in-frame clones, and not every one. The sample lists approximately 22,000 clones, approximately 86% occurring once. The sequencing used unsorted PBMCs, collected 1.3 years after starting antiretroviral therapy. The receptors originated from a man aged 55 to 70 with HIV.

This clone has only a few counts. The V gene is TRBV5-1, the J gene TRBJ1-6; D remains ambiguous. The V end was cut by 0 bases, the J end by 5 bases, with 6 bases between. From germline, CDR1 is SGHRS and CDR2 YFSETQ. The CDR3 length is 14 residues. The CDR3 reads CASSLGGNNSPLHF. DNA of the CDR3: TGCGCCAGCAGCTTGGGTGGAAATAATTCACCCCTCCACTTT.

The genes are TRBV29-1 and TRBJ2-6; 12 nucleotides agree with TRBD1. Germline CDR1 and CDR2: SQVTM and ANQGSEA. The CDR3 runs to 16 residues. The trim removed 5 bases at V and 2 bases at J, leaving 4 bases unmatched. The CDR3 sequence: CSVPGTGGAGANVLTF. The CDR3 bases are TGCAGCGTTCCCGGGACAGGGGGCGCTGGGGCCAACGTCCTGACTTTC.

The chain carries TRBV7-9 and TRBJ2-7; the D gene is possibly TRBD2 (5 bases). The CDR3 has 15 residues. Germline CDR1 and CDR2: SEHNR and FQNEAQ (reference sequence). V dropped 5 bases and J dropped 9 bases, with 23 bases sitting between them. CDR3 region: CASSIRRTESEPQYF. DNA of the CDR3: TGTGCCAGCAGCATCCGGAGGACCGAATCAGAGCCGCAGTACTTC.

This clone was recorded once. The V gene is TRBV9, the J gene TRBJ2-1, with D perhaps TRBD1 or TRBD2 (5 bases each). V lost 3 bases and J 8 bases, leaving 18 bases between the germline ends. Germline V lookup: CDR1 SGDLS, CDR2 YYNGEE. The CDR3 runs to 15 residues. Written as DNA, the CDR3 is TGTGCCAGCAGCGCATCCGGGACGGTGGGCGATGAGCAGTTCTTC. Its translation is CASSASGTVGDEQFF.

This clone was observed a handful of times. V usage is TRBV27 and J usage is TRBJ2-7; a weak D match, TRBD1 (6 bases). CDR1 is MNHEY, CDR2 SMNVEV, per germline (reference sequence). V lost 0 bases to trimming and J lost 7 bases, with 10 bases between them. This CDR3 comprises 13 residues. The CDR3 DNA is TGTGCCAGCAGTTTATCCCGACAGGCAGAGCAGTACTTC. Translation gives CASSLSRQAEQYF.

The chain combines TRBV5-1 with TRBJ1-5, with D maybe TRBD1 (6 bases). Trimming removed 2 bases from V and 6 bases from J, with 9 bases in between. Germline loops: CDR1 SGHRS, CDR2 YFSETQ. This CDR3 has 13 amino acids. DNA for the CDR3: TGCGCCAGCAGCTTAGGGGGAGGTCAGCCCCAGCATTTT. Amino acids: CASSLGGGQPQHF.

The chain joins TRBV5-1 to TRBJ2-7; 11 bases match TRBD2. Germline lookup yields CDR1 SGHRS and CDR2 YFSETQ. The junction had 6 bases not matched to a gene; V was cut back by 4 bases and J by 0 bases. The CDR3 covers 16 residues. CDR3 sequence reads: CASSPLTSGNSYEQYF. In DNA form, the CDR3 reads TGCGCCAGCAGCCCATTGACTAGCGGGAACTCCTACGAGCAGTACTTC.

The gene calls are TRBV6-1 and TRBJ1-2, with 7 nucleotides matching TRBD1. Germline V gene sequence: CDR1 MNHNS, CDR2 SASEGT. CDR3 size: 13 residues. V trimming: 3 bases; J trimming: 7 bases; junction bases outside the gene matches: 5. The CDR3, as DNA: TGTGCCAGCAGTGAGATGACAGGGTCTGGCTACACCTTC. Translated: CASSEMTGSGYTF.

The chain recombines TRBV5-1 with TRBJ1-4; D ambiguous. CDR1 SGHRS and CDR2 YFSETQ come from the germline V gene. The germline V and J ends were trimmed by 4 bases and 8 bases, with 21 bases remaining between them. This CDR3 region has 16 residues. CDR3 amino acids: CASSPGVAFEDEKLFF. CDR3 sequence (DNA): TGCGCCAGCAGCCCTGGGGTGGCCTTCGAGGACGAAAAACTGTTTTTT.

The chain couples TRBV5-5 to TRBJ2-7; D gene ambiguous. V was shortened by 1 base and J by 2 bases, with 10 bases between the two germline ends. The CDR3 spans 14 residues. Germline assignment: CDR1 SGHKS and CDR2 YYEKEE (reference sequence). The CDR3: CASSLNSGAYEQYF. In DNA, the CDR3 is TGTGCCAGCAGCTTGAATTCTGGGGCCTACGAGCAGTACTTC.